This note documents a single T cell receptor beta chain sequence. The CDR3 sequence is 14 residues long. The V and J ends lost 3 bases and 7 bases, in that order; junction bases with no gene match: 8. Germline CDR1 is SGHVS and CDR2 is FQNEAQ. These data belong to a study of HIV-infected patients and healthy controls. TCRdb reprocessed the 5' RACE reads with MiXCR, giving one entry per CDR3 protein. The data show 15,000 to 20,000 distinct CDR3 sequences, less than 20% seen once. The chain carries TRBV7-8 and TRBJ1-2; 7 nucleotides match TRBD1. The sequence was collected from a human donor in good health. The source material was CD8+ T cells from blood. The CDR3 DNA sequence: TGTGCCAGCAGCTTCGGACAGGTTACGACTGGCTACACCTTC. Its translation: CASSFGQVTTGYTF. The whole variable domain, filled in from reference TRBV7-8 and TRBJ1-2, reads GAGVSQSPRYKVAKRGQDVALRCDPISGHVSLFWYQQALGQGPEFLTYFQNEAQLDKSGLPSDRFFAERPEGSVSTLKIQRTQQEDSAVYLCASSFGQVTTGYTFGSGTRLTVV.